This is a list of T cell receptor beta chains from one sample in a study of PD-L1 blockade in urothelial cancer. Profiling relied on immunoSEQ multiplex PCR, and the TCRdb table lists in-frame clones only, not all of them. The table lists about 81,000 clones, 90% to 95% of them singletons. The sample consisted of PBMCs, taken around atezolizumab (anti-PD-L1) treatment. The receptors were sampled from a man in his fifties or sixties with urothelial cancer. Both conserved end residues are part of each CDR3. Some rows mark clone size as missing; the rest say once, few, many or name a class of expanded clone.

TRBV18	-	CASSPGTGSGETQYF
TRBV7-2	-	CASSLNGRHTQYF
TRBV7-9	-	CASSLGGGRGYEQYF
TRBV9	-	CASSPSGRDTDTQYF
TRBV19	-	CARSVVSTDTQYF
TRBV7-9	-	CASSTGLAARTDTQYF
TRBV7-2	-	CASSLVGGAQYF
TRBV10-3	-	CAISESGQVDSPLHF
TRBV2	-	CASNQEGTGVDIQYF
TRBV29-1	-	CSVEPSSSYNEQFF
TRBV5-1	-	CASSFFRSTDTQYF
TRBV15	-	CATSRDIRGYSNQPQHF
TRBV29-1	-	CSVEGSGMVGELFF
TRBV2	-	CASTGSRNQPQHF
TRBV9	-	CASSVGGGYTDTQYF
TRBV4-3	-	CASSQDMGQGPYEQYF
TRBV9	-	CASSALGVGIQETQYF
TRBV27	-	CASSPTRARTMAQYF
TRBV6-1	-	CASSEVAGGTNEKLFF
TRBV11-2	once	CASSRWEETHEKLFF
TRBV2	once	CASSDRTVNEQFF
TRBV19	-	CATRQGNYGYTF
TRBV14	-	CASSHGGAYEQYF
TRBV7-8	-	CASTPGAGTNTGELFF
TRBV5-5	-	CASSLQGVGYTF
TRBV30	-	CAWRQTTAQDNEKLFF
TRBV29-1	-	CSVGGFYGYTF
TRBV7-2	-	CASSLSSGGYNEQFF
TRBV28	-	CASTSPTDTQYF
TRBV6-5	-	CASSYPGQGTDTQYF
TRBV10-2	-	CASGTSGALGEQYF
TRBV9	once	CASSVTQGDTEAFF
TRBV2	-	CASSVASSYNEQFF
TRBV5-4	-	CASSSGGGQGHSPLHF
TRBV18	few	CASSRTVNTEAFF
TRBV6-1	few	CASFKQGAPGYEQYF
TRBV14	-	CASSQKLEKLFF
TRBV27	-	CASSLIGGRNQPQHF
TRBV4-1	-	CASSRQPGAGDQPQHF
TRBV6-1	-	CASIGQNSYNEQFF
TRBV4-2	-	CASSQDQGLADSSYNEQFF
TRBV7-2	-	CASRTTGGFSPLHF
TRBV9	-	CASSVLAGSQETQYF
TRBV7-2	-	CASSLSGGPYNEQFF
TRBV4-3	-	CASSQGRVEGEQYF